Sequencing of this T cell receptor (beta chain) was carried out in a study of patients and donors after allogeneic stem cell transplantation. TCRdb fed the RT-PCR reads into MiXCR, producing one record per CDR3 protein. Of 150,000 to 200,000 distinct CDR3 sequences in the sample, 41% were seen once. The receptor's source is a human donor who was either an allogeneic HSCT recipient or a stem cell or donor lymphocyte infusion donor (not recorded which). It is not recorded whose cells these are; they may come from a transplant donor. The sequenced sample was blood, either unsorted or a sorted T cell fraction (not recorded which).

CDR3 amino acids: CASSQPGEGGQPQHF. The CDR3 DNA sequence: TGCGCCAGCAGCCAACCCGGCGAGGGTGGACAGCCCCAGCATTTT. The chain carries TRBV4-1 and TRBJ1-5, with D uncertain. The germline V gene has CDR1 MGHRA and CDR2 YSYEKL. Trimming took 2 bases from V and 7 from J, leaving 15 bases between them. The CDR3 covers 15 residues.